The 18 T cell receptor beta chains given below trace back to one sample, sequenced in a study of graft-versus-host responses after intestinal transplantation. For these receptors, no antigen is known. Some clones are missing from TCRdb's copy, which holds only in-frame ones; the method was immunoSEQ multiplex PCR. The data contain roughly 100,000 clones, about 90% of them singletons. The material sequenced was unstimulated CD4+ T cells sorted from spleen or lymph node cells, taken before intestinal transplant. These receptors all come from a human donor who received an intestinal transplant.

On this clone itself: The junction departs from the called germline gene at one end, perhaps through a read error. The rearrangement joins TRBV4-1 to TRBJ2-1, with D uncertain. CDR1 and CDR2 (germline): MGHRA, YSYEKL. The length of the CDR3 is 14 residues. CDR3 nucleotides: TGTGCCAGCAGCCAAGACCACTACAACAATGAGCAGTTCTTC. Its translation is CASSQDHYNNEQFF.

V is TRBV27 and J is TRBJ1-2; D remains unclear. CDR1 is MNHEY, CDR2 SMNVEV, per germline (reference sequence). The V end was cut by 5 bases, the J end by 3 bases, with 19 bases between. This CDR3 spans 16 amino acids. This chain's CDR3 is CASSQGSGGAYYGYTF. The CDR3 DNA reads TGTGCCAGCAGTCAAGGCTCGGGAGGAGCATACTATGGCTACACCTTC.

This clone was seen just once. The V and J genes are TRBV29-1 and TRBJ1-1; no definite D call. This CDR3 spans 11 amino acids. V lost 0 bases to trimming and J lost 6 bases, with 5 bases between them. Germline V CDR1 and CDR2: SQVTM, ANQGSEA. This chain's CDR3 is CSVEEGSEAFF. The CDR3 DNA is TGCAGCGTTGAAGAGGGGTCTGAAGCTTTCTTT.

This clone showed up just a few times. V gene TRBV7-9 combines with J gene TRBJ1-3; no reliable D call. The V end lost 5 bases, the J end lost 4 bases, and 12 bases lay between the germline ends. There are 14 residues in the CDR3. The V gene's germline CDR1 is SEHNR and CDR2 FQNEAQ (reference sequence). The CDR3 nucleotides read TGTGCCAGCAGCCCCGATGCGTTCGGAAACACCATATATTTT. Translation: CASSPDAFGNTIYF.

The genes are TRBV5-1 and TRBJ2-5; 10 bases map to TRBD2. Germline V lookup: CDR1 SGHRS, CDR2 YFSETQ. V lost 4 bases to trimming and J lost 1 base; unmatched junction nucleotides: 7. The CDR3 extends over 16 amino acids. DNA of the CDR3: TGCGCCAGCAGCCGGGCAGCGGGAGGGGGCCAAGAGACCCAGTACTTC. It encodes CASSRAAGGGQETQYF.

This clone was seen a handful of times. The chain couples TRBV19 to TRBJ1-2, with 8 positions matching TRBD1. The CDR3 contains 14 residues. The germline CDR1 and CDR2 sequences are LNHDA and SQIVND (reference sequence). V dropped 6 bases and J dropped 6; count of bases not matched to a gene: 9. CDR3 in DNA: TGTGCCAGTAGGGACAGGGAAGCTACTAATGGCTACACCTTC. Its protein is CASRDREATNGYTF.

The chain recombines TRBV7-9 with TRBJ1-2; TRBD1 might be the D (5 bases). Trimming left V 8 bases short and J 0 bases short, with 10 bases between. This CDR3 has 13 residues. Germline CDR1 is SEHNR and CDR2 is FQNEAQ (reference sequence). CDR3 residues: CASPGGANYGYTF. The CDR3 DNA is TGTGCCAGCCCCGGAGGGGCTAACTATGGCTACACCTTC.

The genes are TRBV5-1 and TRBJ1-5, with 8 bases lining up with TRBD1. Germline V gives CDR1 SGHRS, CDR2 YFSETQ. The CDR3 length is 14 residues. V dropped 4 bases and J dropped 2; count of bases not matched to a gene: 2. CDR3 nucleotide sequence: TGCGCCAGCAGCCCGGGACAGGGCAATCAGCCCCAGCATTTT. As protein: CASSPGQGNQPQHF.

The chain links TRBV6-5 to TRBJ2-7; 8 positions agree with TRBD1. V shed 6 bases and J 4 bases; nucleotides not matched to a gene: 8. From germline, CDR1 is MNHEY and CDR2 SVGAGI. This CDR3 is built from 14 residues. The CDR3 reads CASRQRTGRYEQYF. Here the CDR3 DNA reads TGTGCCAGCAGACAAAGGACAGGGAGGTACGAGCAGTACTTC.

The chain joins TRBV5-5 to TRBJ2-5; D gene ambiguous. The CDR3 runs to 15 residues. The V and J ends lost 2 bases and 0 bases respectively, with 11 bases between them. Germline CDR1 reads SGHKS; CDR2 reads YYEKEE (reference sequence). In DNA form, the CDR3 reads TGTGCCAGCAGCTTCAGCAGCGAGTACCAAGAGACCCAGTACTTC. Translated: CASSFSSEYQETQYF.

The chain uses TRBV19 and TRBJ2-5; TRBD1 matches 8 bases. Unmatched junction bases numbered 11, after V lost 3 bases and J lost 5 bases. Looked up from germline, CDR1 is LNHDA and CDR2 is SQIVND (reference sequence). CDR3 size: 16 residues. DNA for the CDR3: TGTGCCAGTAGTATCAGTCACAGGGGGTTGGGGGAGACCCAGTACTTC. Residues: CASSISHRGLGETQYF.

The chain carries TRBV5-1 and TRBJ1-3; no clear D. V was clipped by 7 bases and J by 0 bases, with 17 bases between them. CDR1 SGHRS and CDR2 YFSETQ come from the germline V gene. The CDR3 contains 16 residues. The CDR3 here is CASGRRSGDSGNTIYF. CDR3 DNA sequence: TGCGCCAGCGGCCGAAGGAGTGGGGACTCTGGAAACACCATATATTTT.

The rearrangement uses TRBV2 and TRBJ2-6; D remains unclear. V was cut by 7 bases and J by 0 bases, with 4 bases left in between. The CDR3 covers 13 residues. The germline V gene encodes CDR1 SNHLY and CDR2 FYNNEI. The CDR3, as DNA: TGTGCCAGCATTTTCTCTGGGGCCAACGTCCTGACTTTC. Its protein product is CASIFSGANVLTF.

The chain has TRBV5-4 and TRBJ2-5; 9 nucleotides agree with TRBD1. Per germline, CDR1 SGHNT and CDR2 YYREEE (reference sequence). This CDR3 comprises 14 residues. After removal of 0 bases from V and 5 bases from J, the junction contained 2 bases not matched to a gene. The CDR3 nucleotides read TGTGCCAGCAGCTTGGACAGGGGGCGGGAGACCCAGTACTTC. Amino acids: CASSLDRGRETQYF.

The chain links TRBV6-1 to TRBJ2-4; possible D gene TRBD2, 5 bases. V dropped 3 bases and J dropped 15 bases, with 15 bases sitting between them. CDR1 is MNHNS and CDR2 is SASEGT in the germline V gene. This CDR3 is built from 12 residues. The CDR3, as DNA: TGTGCCAGCAGTGACCCCGAGCGGTGGTGGTACTTC. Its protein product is CASSDPERWWYF.

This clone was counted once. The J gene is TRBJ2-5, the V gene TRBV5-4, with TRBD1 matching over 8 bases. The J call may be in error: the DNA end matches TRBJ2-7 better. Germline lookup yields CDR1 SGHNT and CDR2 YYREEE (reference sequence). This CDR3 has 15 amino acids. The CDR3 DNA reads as TGTGCCAGCAGCGAGAGACAGGGGTATGGCTACGAGCAGTACTTC. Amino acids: CASSERQGYGYEQYF.

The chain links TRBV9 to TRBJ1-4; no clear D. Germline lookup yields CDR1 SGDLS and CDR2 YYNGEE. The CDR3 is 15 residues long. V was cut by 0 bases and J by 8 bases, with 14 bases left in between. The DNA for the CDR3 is TGTGCCAGCAGCGTAGGCCCCGGACCCACGGAAAAACTGTTTTTT. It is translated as CASSVGPGPTEKLFF. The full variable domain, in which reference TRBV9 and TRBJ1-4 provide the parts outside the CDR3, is DSGVTQTPKHLITATGQRVTLRCSPRSGDLSVYWYQQSLDQGLQFLIQYYNGEERAKGNILERFSAQQFPDLHSELNLSSLELGDSALYFCASSVGPGPTEKLFFGSGTQLSVL.

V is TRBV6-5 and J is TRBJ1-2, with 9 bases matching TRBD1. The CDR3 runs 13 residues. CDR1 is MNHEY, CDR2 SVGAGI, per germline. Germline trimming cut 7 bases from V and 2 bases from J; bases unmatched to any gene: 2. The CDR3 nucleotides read TGTGCCAGCAAGACAGGGGGAAACTATGGCTACACCTTC. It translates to CASKTGGNYGYTF.